In its sample, the clone carrying this T cell receptor (beta chain) was seen many times. This sample is part of a study of spatial heterogeneity in lung cancer. Overall study: Alpha-chain sequences were consistently detected in smaller numbers than beta-chain sequences.

The CDR3 extends over 15 amino acids. Trimming left V 2 bases short and J 3 bases short, with 11 bases between. Looked up from germline, CDR1 is SGHTA and CDR2 is FQGNSA. Time point of the sample: blood at routine non-recurrence follow-up after resection. In each case, whole RNA from tumor, nontumor lung or frozen PBMC was sequenced unsorted. A unique molecular identifier was attached to every TCR cDNA molecule. TCRdb analysed the 5' RACE reads with MiXCR anew, one entry per CDR3 protein. The sample carries around 110,000 distinct CDR3 sequences, 9% to 15% recorded once. The rearrangement joins TRBV7-2 to TRBJ1-5; weak D call: TRBD1 (6 bases). The sequence was collected from a male donor with early-stage non-small cell lung cancer. The sample was PBMCs, taken at follow-up. The chain's CDR3 is CASSLTGTYNQPQHF. The CDR3 nucleotides are TGTGCCAGCAGCTTAACAGGGACGTACAATCAGCCCCAGCATTTT.